Each of the 28 T cell receptor beta chains below was sequenced from the same sample in a study of vaccination and CD4 T cells after COVID-19. Treatment described: approximately 9-day PBMC culture with coronavirus spike peptide pools or control peptides (ViraFEST assay). Their antigens remain unidentified. Scientists ran DNA taken from cultured CD4+ T cells through the Oncomine TCR Beta short-read assay for sequencing. TCRdb re-called the PCR reads with MiXCR, one entry per CDR3 protein. The sample has over 9,000 distinct CDR3 sequences, around 50% seen once. Sample: CD4+ T cells from blood, cultured in vitro. These receptors came from a human donor who had recovered from COVID-19.

Here the CDR3 reads CASSRTALRGAEAFF. CDR3 nucleotides: TGTGCCAGCAGTAGGACCGCGCTGAGGGGGGCTGAAGCTTTCTTT. The rearrangement uses TRBV27 and TRBJ1-1; a weak D match, TRBD1 (6 bases). Germline V gene sequence: CDR1 MNHEY, CDR2 SMNVEV (reference sequence). V shed 5 bases and J shed 6 bases, with 19 bases lying between them. The CDR3 is 15 residues long.

The J gene is TRBJ2-1, the V gene TRBV4-2, with 7 nucleotides matching TRBD2. With 8 bases clipped from V and 4 bases from J, the junction kept 11 bases outside the gene matches. The germline CDR1 and CDR2 sequences are LGHNA and YNFKEQ. The CDR3 contains 15 residues. CDR3 sequence reads: CASSGAGKLYNEQFF. The CDR3 nucleotides are TGTGCCAGCTCTGGAGCGGGAAAGTTATACAATGAGCAGTTCTTC.

This clonotype was counted between two and nine times. The chain combines TRBV2 with TRBJ2-7, with D unresolved. Trimming pared 3 bases from V and 2 bases from J, leaving 5 bases between. The CDR3 is made up of 12 amino acids. Germline V gives CDR1 SNHLY, CDR2 FYNNEI. The CDR3 coding sequence is TGTGCCAGCAGTGACGTACCCTACGAGCAGTACTTC. This sequence encodes CASSDVPYEQYF.

Only a few counts were recorded for this clonotype. This rearrangement joins TRBV15 to TRBJ1-5; the D is unclear. The V and J ends lost 0 bases and 6 bases respectively, with 6 bases between them. Germline V gene data show CDR1 as LNHNV and CDR2 as YYDKDF (reference sequence). The length of the CDR3 is 13 residues. CDR3 in DNA: TGTGCCACCAGCAGAGATAACCGTCAGCCCCAGCATTTT. It translates to CATSRDNRQPQHF. The variable domain in full, with the rest retrieved from reference TRBV15 and TRBJ1-5, is DAMVIQNPRYQVTQFGKPVTLSCSQTLNHNVMYWYQQKSSQAPKLLFHYYDKDFNNEADTPDNFQSRRPNTSFCFLDIRSPGLGDTAMYLCATSRDNRQPQHFGDGTRLSIL.

This clonotype was picked up one time. The gene calls are TRBV30 and TRBJ2-3; 10 positions match TRBD2. The J segment lost 4 bases and the V segment lost 2 bases, leaving 6 bases of the junction unmatched. The germline V gene encodes CDR1 GTSNPN and CDR2 SVGIG (reference sequence). The CDR3 has 15 amino acids. The CDR3 sequence is CAWSPLAGVPDTQYF. As DNA, the CDR3 is TGTGCCTGGAGTCCCCTAGCGGGAGTACCAGATACGCAGTATTTT.

The chain's CDR3 is CASSLFRDRGVRQETQYF. Written as DNA, the CDR3 is TGTGCCAGCTCACTATTCCGGGACAGGGGGGTGCGACAAGAGACCCAGTACTTC. The chain couples TRBV18 to TRBJ2-5; TRBD1 agrees at 11 bases. There are 18 residues in the CDR3. The germline V gene encodes CDR1 KGHSH and CDR2 LQKENI. The V segment lost 4 bases and the J segment 2 bases; nucleotides outside the gene matches: 12.

The chain carries TRBV20-1 and TRBJ1-3; D is uncertain. The CDR3 covers 14 residues. Germline CDR1 DFQATT, CDR2 SNEGSKA (reference sequence). Trimming stripped 7 bases from V and 0 bases from J, with 13 bases between. Here the CDR3 DNA reads TGCAGTGTTCTCAGTCTCAGCTCTGGAAACACCATATATTTT. Amino acid sequence: CSVLSLSSGNTIYF.

V usage is TRBV4-1 and J usage is TRBJ1-6; D unresolved. The germline V and J ends were trimmed by 1 base and 10 bases, with 11 bases remaining between them. This CDR3 region has 14 residues. Germline CDR1 reads MGHRA; CDR2 reads YSYEKL. CDR3 protein: CASSQAPLISPLHF. CDR3 DNA: TGCGCCAGCAGCCAAGCCCCCCTGATCTCACCCCTCCACTTT.

This CDR3 is CSARDQLAGGPNEQFF. The CDR3 DNA reads as TGCAGTGCTAGAGATCAATTAGCGGGAGGGCCCAATGAGCAGTTCTTC. V usage is TRBV20-1 and J usage is TRBJ2-1; 11 nucleotides agree with TRBD2. Germline V CDR1 and CDR2: DFQATT, SNEGSKA (reference sequence). V dropped 0 bases and J dropped 6; count of bases not matched to a gene: 7. There are 16 residues in the CDR3.

V usage is TRBV4-1 and J usage is TRBJ2-3; 11 nucleotides agree with TRBD2. CDR1 is MGHRA, CDR2 YSYEKL, per germline. With 2 bases clipped from V and 5 bases from J, the junction kept 3 bases outside the gene matches. The CDR3 length is 15 residues. Written as DNA, the CDR3 is TGCGCCAGCAGCCAATTAGCGGGAGGGGGAGATACGCAGTATTTT. Encoded protein: CASSQLAGGGDTQYF.

The chain uses TRBV12-3 or TRBV12-4 and TRBJ2-5; 7 nucleotides line up with TRBD2. After removal of 5 bases from V and 5 bases from J, the junction contained 11 bases not matched to a gene. The CDR3 extends over 15 amino acids. The CDR3 reads CASSPAGEVGETQYF. CDR3 bases: TGTGCCAGCAGTCCCGCGGGAGAGGTCGGGGAGACCCAGTACTTC.

V and J are TRBV20-1 and TRBJ1-1; no clear D. V was shortened by 5 bases and J by 4 bases, with 17 bases between the two germline ends. The germline V gene has CDR1 DFQATT and CDR2 SNEGSKA (reference sequence). The CDR3 runs 14 residues. The CDR3 region has the DNA TGCAGTGCTTACCGGACGCCATCTTTCACTGAAGCTTTCTTT. Amino acid sequence: CSAYRTPSFTEAFF.

This clonotype has just a few counts. V and J are TRBV7-3 and TRBJ2-2, with 12 bases lining up with TRBD2. V shed 5 bases and J 6 bases; nucleotides not matched to a gene: 7. The V gene's germline CDR1 is SGHTA and CDR2 FQGTGA. The CDR3 sequence is 16 residues long. CDR3 nucleotides: TGTGCCAGCAGCAACCGACTAGCGGGAGAATCCGGGGAGCTGTTTTTT. Translated, it gives CASSNRLAGESGELFF.

V gene TRBV20-1 combines with J gene TRBJ1-1, with a possible D match to TRBD1 (5 bases). V was shortened by 0 bases and J by 4 bases, with 9 bases between the two germline ends. Germline V gene lookup returns CDR1 DFQATT and CDR2 SNEGSKA (reference sequence). This CDR3 region has 13 residues. The DNA for the CDR3 is TGCAGTGCTAGAGATCAGGGTATCACTGAAGCTTTCTTT. Translating it yields CSARDQGITEAFF.

V and J are TRBV27 and TRBJ2-3; D uncertain. V gave up 4 bases and J gave up 0 bases, with 11 bases separating them. The germline V gene encodes CDR1 MNHEY and CDR2 SMNVEV (reference sequence). The length of the CDR3 is 15 residues. The CDR3 nucleotides are TGTGCCAGCAGTTCGGCGGCGTTAAGCACAGATACGCAGTATTTT. Protein: CASSSAALSTDTQYF.

The chain links TRBV7-3 to TRBJ1-1; D call uncertain. The V and J ends lost 5 bases and 1 base respectively, with 11 bases between them. The CDR3 is 14 residues long. Germline-derived CDR1 and CDR2 are SGHTA and FQGTGA. The CDR3 reads CASSRTGSNTEAFF. The CDR3 nucleotides are TGTGCCAGCAGCAGAACGGGTTCGAACACTGAAGCTTTCTTT.

Worth noting for this clonotype: The junction and the germline gene differ at one end; a read error may be behind it. The CDR3 coding sequence is TGTGCCAGCACTGAAGGGGCGGTCCCGGAGACCCAGTACTTC. It codes for CASTEGAVPETQYF. This rearrangement joins TRBV2 to TRBJ2-5; maybe TRBD1 (5 bases). Looked up from germline, CDR1 is SNHLY and CDR2 is FYNNEI. The CDR3 is 14 residues long.

The chain is built from TRBV7-2 and TRBJ2-5, with D uncertain. Germline lookup yields CDR1 SGHTA and CDR2 FQGNSA. There are 13 residues in the CDR3. V was clipped by 4 bases and J by 6 bases, with 12 bases between them. As DNA, the CDR3 is TGTGCCAGCAGCTGGCCCCCCCTGAAGACCCAGTACTTC. It is translated as CASSWPPLKTQYF.

This chain links TRBV20-1 with TRBJ1-5, with D tentatively TRBD1 (6 bases). V lost 3 bases and J lost 6, with 15 bases in between. The CDR3 is 14 residues long. Germline CDR1 reads DFQATT; CDR2 reads SNEGSKA (reference sequence). The CDR3, as DNA: TGCAGTGCTAGTGTCGGGGGGCTGGGTCAGCCCCAGCATTTT. It specifies CSASVGGLGQPQHF.

V is TRBV9 and J is TRBJ2-2; D possibly corresponds to TRBD2 (5 bases). The V gene lost 6 bases and the J gene lost 3 bases, with 18 bases spanning the gap. This CDR3 spans 16 amino acids. Per the germline V gene, CDR1 is SGDLS and CDR2 is YYNGEE. CDR3 DNA: TGTGCCAGCACCCTAGCTGGGGTTGCGGACACCGGGGAGCTGTTTTTT. Amino acids: CASTLAGVADTGELFF. Full variable domain (outside the CDR3, taken from reference TRBV9 and TRBJ2-2): DSGVTQTPKHLITATGQRVTLRCSPRSGDLSVYWYQQSLDQGLQFLIQYYNGEERAKGNILERFSAQQFPDLHSELNLSSLELGDSALYFCASTLAGVADTGELFFGEGSRLTVL.

This clonotype is large (0.1 to 1%) in the sample. The chain carries TRBV30 and TRBJ2-7; 9 bases are a match to TRBD1. CDR1 is GTSNPN, CDR2 SVGIG, per germline (reference sequence). CDR3 size: 15 residues. With V trimmed by 3 bases and J by 2 bases, 8 bases remained unmatched. In DNA form, the CDR3 reads TGTGCCTGGAGGCGCGGACAGGGGACGACCTACGAGCAGTACTTC. It specifies CAWRRGQGTTYEQYF.

The V and J genes are TRBV2 and TRBJ2-1, with 12 nucleotides matching TRBD2. The J segment lost 8 bases and the V segment lost 6 bases, leaving 17 bases of the junction unmatched. Germline V gene sequence: CDR1 SNHLY, CDR2 FYNNEI. The CDR3 extends over 18 amino acids. CDR3 in amino acids: CASRVPGLAGSSRDEQFF. DNA of the CDR3: TGTGCCAGCAGGGTACCGGGACTAGCGGGTTCCTCGCGCGATGAGCAGTTCTTC.

The chain employs TRBV7-2 and TRBJ2-3; 8 positions match TRBD2. The CDR3 runs to 17 residues. V was clipped by 5 bases and J by 4 bases; unmatched bases: 14. Germline-derived CDR1 and CDR2 are SGHTA and FQGNSA. DNA for the CDR3: TGTGCCAGCAGCGGGAGCATGGTTAAGCGGGAGCCAGATACGCAGTATTTT. As protein: CASSGSMVKREPDTQYF. The variable domain in full, with the rest retrieved from reference TRBV7-2 and TRBJ2-3, is GAGVSQSPSNKVTEKGKDVELRCDPISGHTALYWYRQSLGQGLEFLIYFQGNSAPDKSGLPSDRFSAERTGGSVSTLTIQRTQQEDSAVYLCASSGSMVKREPDTQYFGPGTRLTVL.

This chain connects TRBV3-1 to TRBJ1-1; D remains unclear. CDR1 LGHDT and CDR2 YNNKEL come from the germline V gene (reference sequence). CDR3 length: 11 residues. The V and J ends lost 7 bases and 1 base respectively, with 4 bases between them. CDR3 sequence reads: CASTRNTEAFF. CDR3 coding DNA: TGTGCCAGCACTAGGAACACTGAAGCTTTCTTT.

The sample holds a few counts of this clonotype. The CDR3, as DNA: TGCAGTGCTAGTTGGGGGAGCGCCTACGAGCAGTACTTC. Translating gives CSASWGSAYEQYF. The J gene is TRBJ2-7, the V gene TRBV20-1; D tentatively reads TRBD1 or TRBD2 (5 bases each). CDR1 is DFQATT, CDR2 SNEGSKA, per germline (reference sequence). The CDR3 covers 13 residues. Trimming left V 3 bases short and J 2 bases short, with 11 bases between.

The J gene is TRBJ2-2, the V gene TRBV7-8; a possible D gene is TRBD2 (6 bases). Germline-derived CDR1 and CDR2 are SGHVS and FQNEAQ. V was clipped by 0 bases and J by 0 bases, with 8 bases between them. The CDR3 spans 16 residues. In nucleotides, the CDR3 is TGTGCCAGCAGCTTAGCCGGCGGGGCGAACACCGGGGAGCTGTTTTTT. Translated, it gives CASSLAGGANTGELFF.

CDR3 region: CAIQPGQGNYGYTF. In DNA form, the CDR3 reads TGTGCCATCCAACCGGGACAGGGCAACTATGGCTACACCTTC. The genes are TRBV10-3 and TRBJ1-2, with 9 bases matching TRBD1. This CDR3 comprises 14 residues. Germline CDR1 is ENHRY and CDR2 is SYGVKD. Trimming removed 8 bases from V and 2 bases from J; junction bases left unmatched: 6.

V gene TRBV20-1 combines with J gene TRBJ2-7, with 7 nucleotides matching TRBD1. V dropped 0 bases and J dropped 4; count of bases not matched to a gene: 9. Germline assignment: CDR1 DFQATT and CDR2 SNEGSKA (reference sequence). The CDR3 runs to 15 residues. The DNA of the CDR3 is TGCAGTGCTAGAGATTTCCTGGGACAGCCTTACGAGCAGTACTTC. Protein product: CSARDFLGQPYEQYF.